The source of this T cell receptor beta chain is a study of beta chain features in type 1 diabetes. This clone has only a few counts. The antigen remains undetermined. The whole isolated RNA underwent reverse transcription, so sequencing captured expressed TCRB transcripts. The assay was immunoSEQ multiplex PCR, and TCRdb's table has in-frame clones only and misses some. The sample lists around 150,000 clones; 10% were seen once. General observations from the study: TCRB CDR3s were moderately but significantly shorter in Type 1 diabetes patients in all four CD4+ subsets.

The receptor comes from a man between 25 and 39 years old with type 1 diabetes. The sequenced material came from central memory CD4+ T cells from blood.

CDR3 in amino acids: CASSQAITGSSGNTIYF. CDR3 DNA: TGCGCCAGCAGCCAAGCTATAACAGGCAGCTCTGGAAACACCATATATTTT. This chain links TRBV4-3 with TRBJ1-3; perhaps TRBD1 as D (5 bases). The CDR3 is made up of 17 amino acids. The ends were cut back, 1 base at V and 0 bases at J, with 13 bases in the middle. Looked up from germline, CDR1 is LGHNA and CDR2 is YSLEER.